This TCR beta chain comes out of a study of post-analysis software for immune sequencing data. This clonotype appeared a few times. Its antigen is unknown. Overall study findings and caveats: Included in a set of roughly five TRBV segments more frequent in patients than controls were TRBV5-6, TRBV5-1 and TRBV20-1.

V lost 0 bases and J 3 bases, leaving 12 bases between the germline ends. Germline V gene lookup returns CDR1 LNHNV and CDR2 YYDKDF (reference sequence). The CDR3 sequence is 15 residues long. The TCR beta cDNA libraries carried unique molecular identifiers. MiXCR was run by TCRdb on the PCR reads, yielding one entry per CDR3 protein. Of around 440,000 distinct CDR3 sequences in the sample, roughly 45% were seen once. This TCR was sampled from a girl aged 10 to 17 with multiple sclerosis. This sequence joins TRBV15 and TRBJ2-7; D gene uncertain. The sequencing sample was made of blood. CDR3 sequence reads: CATSRDLSPNYEQYF. The DNA of the CDR3 is TGTGCCACCAGCAGAGATCTCAGCCCAAACTACGAGCAGTACTTC. Full variable domain (rest looked up from reference TRBV15 and TRBJ2-7): DAMVIQNPRYQVTQFGKPVTLSCSQTLNHNVMYWYQQKSSQAPKLLFHYYDKDFNNEADTPDNFQSRRPNTSFCFLDIRSPGLGDTAMYLCATSRDLSPNYEQYFGPGTRLTVT.